This T cell receptor (beta chain) comes out of a study of blood T cell repertoires in COVID-19. The CDR3 is 15 residues long. Germline V gene lookup returns CDR1 SGHRS and CDR2 YFSETQ. J lost 3 bases, V lost 0 bases, and 3 bases had no gene match. This clone was recorded once. Clones were sequenced by immunoSEQ multiplex PCR, and TCRdb holds only the in-frame ones, with some missing. Of around 250,000 clones in the sample, around 87% are singletons; the top ten hold about 1.6%. The sequence derives from a woman in her fifties or sixties who had recovered from COVID-19. The sequenced sample consisted of PBMCs or T cells enriched from blood (not recorded which). This chain uses TRBV5-1 with TRBJ2-3; 8 bases line up with TRBD1. The CDR3 loop is CASSLEDRDTDTQYF. The CDR3 bases are TGCGCCAGCAGCTTGGAGGACAGGGATACAGATACGCAGTATTTT.